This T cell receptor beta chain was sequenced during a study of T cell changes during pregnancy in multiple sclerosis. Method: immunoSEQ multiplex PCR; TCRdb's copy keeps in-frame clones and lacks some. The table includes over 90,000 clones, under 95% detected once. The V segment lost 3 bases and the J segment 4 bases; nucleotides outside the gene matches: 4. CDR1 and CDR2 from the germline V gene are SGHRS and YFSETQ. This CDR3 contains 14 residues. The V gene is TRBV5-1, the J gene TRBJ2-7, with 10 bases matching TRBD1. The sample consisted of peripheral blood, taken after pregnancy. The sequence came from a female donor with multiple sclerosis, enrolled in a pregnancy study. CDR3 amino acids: CASSSTGGRYEQYF. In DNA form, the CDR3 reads TGCGCCAGCAGCTCGACAGGGGGCCGGTACGAGCAGTACTTC.